The TCR beta chain under discussion was sequenced for a study of T cell responses to AZD1222 COVID-19 vaccine. Per the germline V gene, CDR1 is LNHDA and CDR2 is SQIVND (reference sequence). Deletions cut 10 bases from V and 2 bases from J, with 17 bases between. The CDR3 has 14 amino acids. This table comes from immunoSEQ multiplex PCR, and its TCRdb copy is limited to in-frame clones, with some not included. Of 150,000 to 200,000 clones in the sample, around 95% were seen once. Sequencing used peripheral blood, obtained on day 0 of AZD1222 vaccination. The chain is built from TRBV19 and TRBJ1-1; D gene uncertain. The TCR comes from an adult in good health. The CDR3 DNA is TGTGCCACTAGGGCGGGAATTATTAACACTGAAGCTTTCTTT. It codes for CATRAGIINTEAFF.